The next 13 T cell receptor beta chains were all read from a single sample in a study of cytomegalovirus exposure and HLA in healthy donors. Profiled with immunoSEQ multiplex PCR; TCRdb holds only in-frame clones, not every one. The data hold about 360,000 clones, with roughly 88% observed a single time. Input material: PBMCs. The origin of the receptors is a woman under 30 in good health and CMV-seronegative.

The J gene is TRBJ2-2, the V gene TRBV6-1, with 8 bases matching TRBD2. V shed 6 bases and J 4 bases; nucleotides not matched to a gene: 4. Germline lookup yields CDR1 MNHNS and CDR2 SASEGT. The CDR3 consists of 14 residues. The CDR3 here is CASSPGGPTGELFF. In DNA form, the CDR3 reads TGTGCCAGCAGCCCGGGGGGGCCCACCGGGGAGCTGTTTTTT.

This chain connects TRBV28 to TRBJ2-1, with D possibly being TRBD2 (6 bases). Trimming took off 9 bases at V and 7 bases at J, with 16 bases between the two ends. CDR3 size: 13 residues. CDR1 and CDR2 (germline): MDHEN, SYDVKM. The CDR3 loop is CASRIGLPNEQFF. The CDR3 DNA sequence: TGTGCCAGTCGTATAGGACTACCAAATGAGCAGTTCTTC.

This chain links TRBV2 with TRBJ2-7; D is possibly TRBD2 (5 bases). CDR1 is SNHLY, CDR2 FYNNEI, per germline. Trimming stripped 3 bases from V and 9 bases from J, with 9 bases between. CDR3 size: 11 residues. The CDR3 region has the DNA TGTGCCAGCAGTGACCGTCGGGGGCAGTACTTC. Amino acid sequence: CASSDRRGQYF.

The J gene is TRBJ2-7, the V gene TRBV19; D perhaps matches TRBD2 (5 bases). The germline V gene has CDR1 LNHDA and CDR2 SQIVND (reference sequence). The CDR3 sequence is 11 residues long. V lost 10 bases and J 0 bases, leaving 7 bases between the germline ends. The CDR3 nucleotides are TGTGCCACCCGGGACTCCTACGAGCAGTACTTC. The encoded protein is CATRDSYEQYF.

The chain couples TRBV19 to TRBJ2-5; TRBD2 matches 10 bases. CDR3 size: 14 residues. Germline CDR1 is LNHDA and CDR2 is SQIVND (reference sequence). V gave up 5 bases and J gave up 4 bases; unmatched junction bases: 4. The CDR3 spells CASSLLAGLETQYF. CDR3 in DNA: TGTGCCAGTAGTTTACTAGCGGGGTTAGAGACCCAGTACTTC. Full variable domain (rest looked up from reference TRBV19 and TRBJ2-5): DGGITQSPKYLFRKEGQNVTLSCEQNLNHDAMYWYRQDPGQGLRLIYYSQIVNDFQKGDIAEGYSVSREKKESFPLTVTSAQKNPTAFYLCASSLLAGLETQYFGPGTRLLVL.

The chain uses TRBV18 and TRBJ2-2; 13 bases fit TRBD2. The CDR3 length is 18 residues. CDR1 KGHSH and CDR2 LQKENI come from the germline V gene. V was clipped by 2 bases and J by 0 bases; unmatched bases: 3. This CDR3 is CASSPGLAGEPNTGELFF. CDR3 DNA: TGTGCCAGCTCACCAGGACTAGCGGGAGAACCGAACACCGGGGAGCTGTTTTTT.

As regards this clone: The germline gene is not matched at one end of the junction; a read error may be the cause. The V and J genes are TRBV30 and TRBJ2-7, with 11 bases aligning to TRBD1. CDR3 length equals 14 residues. The germline CDR1 and CDR2 sequences are GTSNPN and SVGIG (reference sequence). The CDR3 nucleotides are TGTACCTGGGATATAGGGACAGGGGGCTACGAGCAGTACTTC. Translated, it gives CTWDIGTGGYEQYF.

The chain is built from TRBV5-6 and TRBJ2-2, with 11 bases identical to TRBD1. The CDR3 loop spans 14 amino acids. V lost 5 bases to trimming and J lost 5 bases; unmatched junction nucleotides: 2. Germline values: CDR1 SGHDT, CDR2 YYEEEE. The CDR3 region is CASRRDRGTGELFF. CDR3 DNA: TGTGCCAGCAGAAGGGACAGGGGGACCGGGGAGCTGTTTTTT.

This clone has only a few counts. The chain joins TRBV7-2 to TRBJ2-7, with 9 bases aligning to TRBD2. CDR1 and CDR2 (germline): SGHTA, FQGNSA. The CDR3 runs to 13 residues. Trimming took 5 bases from V and 6 from J; bases not matched to a gene: 5. The CDR3 here is CASSLLAGVEQYF. In nucleotides, the CDR3 is TGTGCCAGCAGCCTCTTAGCGGGGGTCGAGCAGTACTTC.

The chain has TRBV4-1 and TRBJ1-2; D perhaps matches TRBD1 (5 bases). V was trimmed by 0 bases and J by 4 bases, leaving 12 bases between them. The germline gives CDR1 MGHRA, CDR2 YSYEKL. The CDR3 runs to 15 residues. The CDR3 sequence: CASSQDFSTGYGYTF. DNA for the CDR3: TGCGCCAGCAGCCAAGATTTTTCCACAGGCTATGGCTACACCTTC.

This chain uses TRBV10-3 with TRBJ2-7, with 8 positions matching TRBD2. V lost 6 bases and J lost 2; bases outside the gene matches: 6. The germline gives CDR1 ENHRY, CDR2 SYGVKD. The CDR3 totals 14 residues. The CDR3 sequence is CAISGGDTPYEQYF. The CDR3 coding sequence is TGTGCCATCAGCGGGGGGGACACTCCCTACGAGCAGTACTTC.

The chain has TRBV4-1 and TRBJ2-1, with 9 bases identical to TRBD1. Germline-derived CDR1 and CDR2 are MGHRA and YSYEKL. V shed 0 bases, J shed 4 bases, and the junction held 7 bases outside the gene matches. The CDR3 covers 17 residues. CDR3 bases: TGCGCCAGCAGCCAAGATAGTAAGGGACAGGGATACAATGAGCAGTTCTTC. Translated: CASSQDSKGQGYNEQFF.

The chain joins TRBV19 to TRBJ2-1; D may be TRBD1 (5 bases). The CDR3 contains 14 residues. Germline loops: CDR1 LNHDA, CDR2 SQIVND (reference sequence). V was clipped by 4 bases and J by 3 bases, with 10 bases between them. This chain's CDR3 is CASSTAGLYNEQFF. DNA for the CDR3: TGTGCCAGTAGTACGGCAGGGCTCTACAATGAGCAGTTCTTC.